The T cell receptor (beta chain) under discussion was sequenced for a study of T cell responses to AZD1222 COVID-19 vaccine. Overall study: Pooled samples include second doses given at about 4 or 12 weeks.

This table comes from immunoSEQ multiplex PCR, and its TCRdb copy is limited to in-frame clones, with some not included. The sample shows 110,000 to 150,000 clones, around 88% of them seen only once. The germline V gene has CDR1 MNHEY and CDR2 SVGEGT. The length of the CDR3 is 16 residues. V was clipped by 0 bases and J by 1 base, with 12 bases between them. Overall study results and limits: Compared with day 0, the breadth and depth of the Spike-specific TCR repertoire rose significantly after two doses of AZD1222. None of the repertoires were sampled until the peak T cell response had passed.

This clone is a singleton in its sample. The target antigen is unknown. The TCR was taken from an adult in good health. The sequencing used peripheral blood, collected on day 0 of AZD1222 vaccination. This chain joins TRBV6-2 or TRBV6-3 and TRBJ1-1; the D is unclear. The CDR3 loop is CASSYSLGEKNTEAFF. As DNA, the CDR3 is TGTGCCAGCAGTTACTCGCTCGGGGAGAAGAACACTGAAGCTTTCTTT.